Ten or more counts support the clone carrying this T cell receptor (beta chain). Via MiXCR, TCRdb re-called the RACE reads, giving one row per CDR3 protein. The repertoire has 55,000 to 75,000 distinct CDR3 sequences, 9.5% to 15% of them found once; the top ten carry 2.4%. This sample stems from a study of human T cells and chemical hapten exposure. V lost 4 bases and J lost 4, with 4 bases in between. In germline, CDR1 is KGHSH, CDR2 LQKENI. The CDR3 length is 12 residues. The time point here: patch test 3, about 24 weeks after DPC sensitization. Treatment in this sample: therapeutic diphenylcyclopropenone sensitization with weekly scalp DPC.

This receptor was taken from a man aged 25 to 40 with alopecia areata. Some clones in this sample may be carry-over from other donors' samples. The specimen was whole blood, collected in connection with sensitization to the hapten diphenylcyclopropenone (DPC). The chain joins TRBV18 to TRBJ2-2, with D unclear. CDR3 bases: TGTGCCAGCTCACGTGCCACCGGGGAGCTGTTTTTT. Amino acids: CASSRATGELFF.